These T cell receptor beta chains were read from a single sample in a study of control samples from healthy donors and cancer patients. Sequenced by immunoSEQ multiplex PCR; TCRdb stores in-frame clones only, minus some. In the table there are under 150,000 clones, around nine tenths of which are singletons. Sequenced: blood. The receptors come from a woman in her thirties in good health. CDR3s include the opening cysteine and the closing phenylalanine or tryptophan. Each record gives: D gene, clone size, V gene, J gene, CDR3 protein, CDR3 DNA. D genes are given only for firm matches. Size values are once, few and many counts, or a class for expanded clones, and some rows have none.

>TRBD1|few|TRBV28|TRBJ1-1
CASSSTLGTGAKAFF
TGTGCCAGCAGTTCCACTCTCGGGACAGGGGCGAAGGCTTTCTTT
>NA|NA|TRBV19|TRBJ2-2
CASKEGPGTGELFF
TGTGCCAGTAAAGAGGGCCCGGGGACCGGGGAGCTGTTTTTT
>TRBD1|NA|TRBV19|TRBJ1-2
CASSGQGYGYTF
TGTGCCAGTAGCGGACAGGGTTATGGCTACACCTTC
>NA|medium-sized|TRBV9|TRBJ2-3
CASSDGNTDTQYF
TGTGCCAGCAGCGATGGAAACACAGATACGCAGTATTTT
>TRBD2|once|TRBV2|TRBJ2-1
CASSETVLAGGVHEQFF
TGTGCCAGCAGTGAAACCGTCCTAGCGGGAGGGGTGCATGAGCAGTTCTTC
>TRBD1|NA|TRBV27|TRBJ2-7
CASSQRTGANYEQYF
TGTGCCAGCAGCCAAAGGACAGGGGCGAACTACGAGCAGTACTTC
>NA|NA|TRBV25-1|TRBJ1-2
CASSEGVGARDYGYTF
TGTGCCAGCAGTGAAGGGGTCGGGGCCCGGGACTATGGCTACACCTTC
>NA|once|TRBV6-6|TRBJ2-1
CASTEQTEQFF
TGTGCCAGCACCGAACAGACAGAGCAGTTCTTC
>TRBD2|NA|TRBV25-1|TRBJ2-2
CASKGLADTGELFF
TGTGCCAGCAAAGGACTAGCGGACACCGGGGAGCTGTTTTTT
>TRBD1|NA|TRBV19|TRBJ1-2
CASRDRGFYGYTF
TGTGCCAGTAGGGACAGGGGGTTCTATGGCTACACCTTC
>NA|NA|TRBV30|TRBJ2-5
CAWSAFEATGTQYF
TGTGCCTGGAGTGCCTTCGAGGCTACGGGGACCCAGTACTTC
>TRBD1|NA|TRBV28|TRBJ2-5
CASSSETGGQETQYF
TGTGCCAGCAGTTCGGAGACAGGGGGGCAAGAGACCCAGTACTTC
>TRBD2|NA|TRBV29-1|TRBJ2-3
CSAGLAGIPDTQYF
TGCAGCGCCGGTCTAGCGGGGATACCAGATACGCAGTATTTT
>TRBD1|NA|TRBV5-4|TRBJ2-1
CASSVRTGGGYEQFF
TGTGCCAGCAGTGTCCGGACAGGGGGAGGCTATGAGCAGTTCTTC
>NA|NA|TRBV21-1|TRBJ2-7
CASSKAPFSYEQYF
TGTGCCAGCAGCAAAGCACCTTTCTCCTACGAGCAGTACTTC
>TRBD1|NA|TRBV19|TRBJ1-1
CASSLTGATTEAFF
TGTGCCAGTAGTTTGACAGGGGCAACGACTGAAGCTTTCTTT
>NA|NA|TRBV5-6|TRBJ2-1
CASSLALERSSYNEQFF
TGTGCCAGCAGCTTGGCCTTGGAGCGGAGCTCCTACAATGAGCAGTTCTTC
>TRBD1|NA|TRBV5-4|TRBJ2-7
CASSMPGTASYEQYF
TGTGCCAGCAGCATGCCCGGGACAGCATCCTACGAGCAGTACTTC
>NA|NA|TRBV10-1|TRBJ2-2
CASSEGSRTGELFF
TGCGCCAGCAGTGAAGGTAGCCGGACCGGGGAGCTGTTTTTT
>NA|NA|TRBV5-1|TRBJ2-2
CASTLTGEDPTGELFF
TGCGCCAGCACCTTGACGGGGGAGGACCCCACCGGGGAGCTGTTTTTT
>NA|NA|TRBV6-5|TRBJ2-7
CASSPQGGPYEQYF
TGTGCCAGCAGTCCACAGGGGGGGCCCTACGAGCAGTACTTC
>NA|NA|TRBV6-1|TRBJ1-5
CASSELGAWFQPQHF
TGTGCCAGCAGTGAACTGGGGGCATGGTTTCAGCCCCAGCATTTT